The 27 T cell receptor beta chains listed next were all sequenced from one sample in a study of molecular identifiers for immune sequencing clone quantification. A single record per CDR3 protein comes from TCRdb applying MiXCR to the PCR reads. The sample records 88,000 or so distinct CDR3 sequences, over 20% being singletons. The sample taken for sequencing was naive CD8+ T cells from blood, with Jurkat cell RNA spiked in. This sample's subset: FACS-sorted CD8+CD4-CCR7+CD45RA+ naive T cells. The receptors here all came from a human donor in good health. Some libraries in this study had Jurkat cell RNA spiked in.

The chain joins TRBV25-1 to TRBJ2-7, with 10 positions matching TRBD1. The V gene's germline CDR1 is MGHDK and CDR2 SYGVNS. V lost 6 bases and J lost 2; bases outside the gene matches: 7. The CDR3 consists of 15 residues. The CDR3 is CASRIGTGDTYEQYF. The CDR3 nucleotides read TGTGCCAGCAGAATAGGGACAGGGGATACCTACGAGCAGTACTTC.

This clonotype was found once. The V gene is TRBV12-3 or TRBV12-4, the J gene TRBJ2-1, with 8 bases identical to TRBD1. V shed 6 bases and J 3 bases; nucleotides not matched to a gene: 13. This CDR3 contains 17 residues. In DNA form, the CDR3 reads TGTGCCAGCAGCGGACAGGGACCGGGACTGGACTACAATGAGCAGTTCTTC. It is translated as CASSGQGPGLDYNEQFF.

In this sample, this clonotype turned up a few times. The CDR3 loop is CASSPPVGGFSTDTQYF. The CDR3 nucleotides read TGTGCCAGCAGCCCCCCCGTGGGAGGCTTTAGCACAGATACGCAGTATTTT. The J gene is TRBJ2-3, the V gene TRBV6-6, with D maybe TRBD2 (6 bases). With 6 bases removed from V and 0 bases from J, the gap between germline ends came to 19 bases. Germline assignment: CDR1 MNHNY and CDR2 SVGAGI (reference sequence). This CDR3 contains 17 residues.

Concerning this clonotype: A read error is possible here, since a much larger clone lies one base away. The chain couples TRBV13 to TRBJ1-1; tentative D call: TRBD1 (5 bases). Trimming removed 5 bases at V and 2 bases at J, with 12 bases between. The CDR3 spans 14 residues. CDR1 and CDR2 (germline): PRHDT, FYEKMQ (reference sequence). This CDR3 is CASSQRGTNTEAFF. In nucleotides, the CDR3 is TGTGCCAGCAGCCAACGAGGGACCAACACTGAAGCTTTCTTT.

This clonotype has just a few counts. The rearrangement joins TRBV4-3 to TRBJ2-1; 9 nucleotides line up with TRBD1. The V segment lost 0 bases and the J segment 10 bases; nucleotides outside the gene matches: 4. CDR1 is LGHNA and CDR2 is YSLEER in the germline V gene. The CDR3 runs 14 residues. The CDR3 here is CASSQDRGQGEQFF. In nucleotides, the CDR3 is TGCGCCAGCAGCCAAGATAGAGGACAGGGGGAGCAGTTCTTC.

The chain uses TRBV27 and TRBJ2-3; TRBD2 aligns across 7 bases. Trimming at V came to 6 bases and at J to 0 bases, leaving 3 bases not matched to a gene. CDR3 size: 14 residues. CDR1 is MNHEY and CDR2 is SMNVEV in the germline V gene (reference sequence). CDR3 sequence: CASRERGSTDTQYF. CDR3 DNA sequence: TGTGCCAGCAGGGAGCGGGGAAGCACAGATACGCAGTATTTT.

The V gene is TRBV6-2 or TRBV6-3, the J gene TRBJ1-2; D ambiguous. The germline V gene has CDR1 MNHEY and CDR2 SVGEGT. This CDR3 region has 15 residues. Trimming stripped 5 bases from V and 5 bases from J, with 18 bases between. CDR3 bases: TGTGCCAGCAGTCTCGATCGGCAGGCCCTATATGGCTACACCTTC. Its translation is CASSLDRQALYGYTF.

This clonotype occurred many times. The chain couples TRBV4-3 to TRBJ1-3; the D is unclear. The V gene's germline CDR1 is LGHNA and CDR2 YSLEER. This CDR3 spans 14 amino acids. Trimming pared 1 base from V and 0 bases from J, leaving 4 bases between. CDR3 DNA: TGCGCCAGCAGCCAAGGAGTCTCTGGAAACACCATATATTTT. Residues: CASSQGVSGNTIYF.

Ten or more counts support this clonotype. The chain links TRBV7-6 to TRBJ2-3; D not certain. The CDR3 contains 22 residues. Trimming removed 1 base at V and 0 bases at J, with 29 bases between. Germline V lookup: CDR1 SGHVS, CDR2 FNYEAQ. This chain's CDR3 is CASSLEMGIWAGVNSSTDTQYF. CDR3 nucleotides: TGTGCCAGCAGCTTAGAGATGGGGATTTGGGCAGGTGTAAACTCTAGCACAGATACGCAGTATTTT.

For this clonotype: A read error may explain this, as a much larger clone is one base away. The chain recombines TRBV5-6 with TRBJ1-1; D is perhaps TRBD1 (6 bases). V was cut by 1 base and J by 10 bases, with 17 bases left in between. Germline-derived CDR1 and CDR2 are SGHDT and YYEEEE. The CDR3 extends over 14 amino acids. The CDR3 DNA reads TGTGCCAGCAGCTTGAGGGGGGGCTACCCTGGAGCTTTCTTT. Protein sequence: CASSLRGGYPGAFF.

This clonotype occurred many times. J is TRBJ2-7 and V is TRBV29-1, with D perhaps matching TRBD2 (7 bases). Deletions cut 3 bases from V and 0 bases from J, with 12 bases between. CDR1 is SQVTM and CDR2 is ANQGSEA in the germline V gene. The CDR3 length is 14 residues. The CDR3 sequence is CSVDGGGPSYEQYF. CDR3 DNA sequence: TGCAGCGTTGATGGCGGGGGCCCCTCCTACGAGCAGTACTTC.

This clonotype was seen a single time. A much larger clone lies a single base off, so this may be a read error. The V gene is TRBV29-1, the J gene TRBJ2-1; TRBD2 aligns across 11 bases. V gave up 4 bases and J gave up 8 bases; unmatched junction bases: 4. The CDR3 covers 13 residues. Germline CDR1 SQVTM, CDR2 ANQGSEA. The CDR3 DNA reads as TGCAGCGTTGGAAAACTAGCGGGGGATGAGCAGTTCTTC. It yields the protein CSVGKLAGDEQFF.

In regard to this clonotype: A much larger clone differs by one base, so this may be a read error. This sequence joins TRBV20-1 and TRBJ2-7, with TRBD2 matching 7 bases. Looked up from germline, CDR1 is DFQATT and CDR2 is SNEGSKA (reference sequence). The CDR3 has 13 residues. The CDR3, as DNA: TGCAGTGCCCGGACTAGACTGTCCTACGAGCAGCACTTC. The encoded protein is CSARTRLSYEQHF.

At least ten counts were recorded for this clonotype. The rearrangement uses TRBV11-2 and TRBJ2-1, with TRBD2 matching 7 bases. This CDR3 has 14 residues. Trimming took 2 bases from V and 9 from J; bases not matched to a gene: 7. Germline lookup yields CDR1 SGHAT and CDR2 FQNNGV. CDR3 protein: CASSLSGTIGEQFF. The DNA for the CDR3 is TGTGCCAGCAGCTTATCCGGGACTATAGGTGAGCAGTTCTTC.

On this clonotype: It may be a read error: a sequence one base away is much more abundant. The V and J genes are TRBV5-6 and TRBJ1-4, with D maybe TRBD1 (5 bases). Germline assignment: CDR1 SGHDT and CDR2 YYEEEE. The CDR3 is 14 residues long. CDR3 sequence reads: CAGSLAKGDEKLFF. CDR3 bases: TGTGCCGGCAGCTTGGCCAAAGGGGATGAAAAACTGTTTTTT.

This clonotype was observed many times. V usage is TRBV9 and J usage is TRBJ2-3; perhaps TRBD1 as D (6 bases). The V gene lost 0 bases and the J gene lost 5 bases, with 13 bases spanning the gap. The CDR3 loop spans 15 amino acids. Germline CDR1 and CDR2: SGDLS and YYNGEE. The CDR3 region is CASSVEGDPGDTQYF. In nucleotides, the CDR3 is TGTGCCAGCAGCGTAGAGGGGGACCCTGGAGATACGCAGTATTTT.

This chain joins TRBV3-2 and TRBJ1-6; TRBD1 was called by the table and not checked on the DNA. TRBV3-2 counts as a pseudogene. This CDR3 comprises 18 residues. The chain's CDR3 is CASSRPTGMEDHSVPLHF. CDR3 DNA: TGTGCCAGCAGCCGCCCAACAGGGATGGAGGATCATTCTGTCCCCCTCCACTTT.

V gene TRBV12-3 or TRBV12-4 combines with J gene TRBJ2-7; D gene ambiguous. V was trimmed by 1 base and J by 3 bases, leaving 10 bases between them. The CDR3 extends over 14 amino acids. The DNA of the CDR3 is TGTGCCAGCAGTTTAGGCCAGGCCTACTACGAGCAGTACTTC. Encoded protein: CASSLGQAYYEQYF.

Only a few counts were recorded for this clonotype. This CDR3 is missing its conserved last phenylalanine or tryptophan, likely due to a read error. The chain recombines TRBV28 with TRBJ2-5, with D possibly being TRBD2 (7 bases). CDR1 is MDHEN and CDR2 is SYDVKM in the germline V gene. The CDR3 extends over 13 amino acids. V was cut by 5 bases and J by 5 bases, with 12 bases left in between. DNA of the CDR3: TGTGCCAGCAGTGAGGGGGGGCTGGAGACCCAGTACTCC. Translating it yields CASSEGGLETQYS.

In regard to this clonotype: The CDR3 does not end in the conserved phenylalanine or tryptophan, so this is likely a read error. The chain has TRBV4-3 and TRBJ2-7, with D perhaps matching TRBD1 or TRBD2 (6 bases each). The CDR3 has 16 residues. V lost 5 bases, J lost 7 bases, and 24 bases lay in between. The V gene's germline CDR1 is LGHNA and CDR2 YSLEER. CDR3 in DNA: TGCGCCAGCAGCATGGCCCCGGGGGCCGGCGTTTTGGAGCAGTACCTC. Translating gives CASSMAPGAGVLEQYL.

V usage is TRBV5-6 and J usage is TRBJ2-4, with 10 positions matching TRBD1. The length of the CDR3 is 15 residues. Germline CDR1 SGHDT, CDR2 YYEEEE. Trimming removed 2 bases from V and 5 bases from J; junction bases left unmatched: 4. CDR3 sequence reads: CASSLSGQGQNIQYF. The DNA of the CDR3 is TGTGCCAGCAGCTTATCGGGACAGGGGCAAAACATTCAGTACTTC.

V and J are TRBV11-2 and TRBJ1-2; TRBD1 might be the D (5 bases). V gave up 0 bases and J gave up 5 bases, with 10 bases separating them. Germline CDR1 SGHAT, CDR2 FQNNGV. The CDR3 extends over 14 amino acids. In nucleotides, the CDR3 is TGTGCCAGCAGCTTAGAAGGGGCTGGGTATGGCTACACCTTC. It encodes CASSLEGAGYGYTF.

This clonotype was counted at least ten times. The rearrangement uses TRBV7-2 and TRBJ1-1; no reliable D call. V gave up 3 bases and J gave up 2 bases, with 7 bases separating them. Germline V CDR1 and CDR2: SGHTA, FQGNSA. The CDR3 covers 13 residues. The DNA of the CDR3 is TGTGCCAGCAGCTTCCGGGTTAACACTGAAGCTTTCTTT. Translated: CASSFRVNTEAFF.

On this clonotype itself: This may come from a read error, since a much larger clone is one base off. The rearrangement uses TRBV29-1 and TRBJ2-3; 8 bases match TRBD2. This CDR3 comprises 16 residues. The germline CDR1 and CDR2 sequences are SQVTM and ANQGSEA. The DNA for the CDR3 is TGCAGCGTTGAAGATGCTAGCGGGCCGATAACAGATACGCGGTATTTT. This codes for CSVEDASGPITDTRYF.

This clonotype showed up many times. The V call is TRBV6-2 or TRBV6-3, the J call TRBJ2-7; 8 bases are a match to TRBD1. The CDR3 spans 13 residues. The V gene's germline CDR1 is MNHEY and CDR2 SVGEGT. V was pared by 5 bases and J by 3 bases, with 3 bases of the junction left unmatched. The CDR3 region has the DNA TGTGCCAGCAGTGCGGACAGGGACTACGAGCAGTACTTC. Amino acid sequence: CASSADRDYEQYF.

The CDR3 DNA follows: TGTGCCAGCGGTCCCTCTATTCAGCCCCAGCATTTT. This encodes CASGPSIQPQHF. The chain combines TRBV27 with TRBJ1-5; D not resolved. CDR1 is MNHEY, CDR2 SMNVEV, per germline (reference sequence). V lost 8 bases and J lost 6, with 11 bases in between. CDR3 length: 12 amino acids.

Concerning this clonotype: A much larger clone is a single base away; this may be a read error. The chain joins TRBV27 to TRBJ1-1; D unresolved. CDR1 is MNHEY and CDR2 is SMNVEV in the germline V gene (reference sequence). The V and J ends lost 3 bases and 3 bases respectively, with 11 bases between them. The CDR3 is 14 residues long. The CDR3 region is CASSLYPGYTEAFF. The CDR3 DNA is TGTGCCAGCAGTTTGTACCCCGGGTACACTGAAGCTTTCTTT.